These 17 T cell receptor beta chains originate from one sample sequenced in a study of beta chain features in type 1 diabetes. Findings of the study overall: TCRB CDR3 length was moderately but significantly reduced in all four CD4+ subsets of Type 1 diabetes patients.

cDNA synthesis used the whole RNA isolate, giving expressed TCRB sequences. Only in-frame clones appear in the TCRdb table, and some are missing; sequencing was by immunoSEQ multiplex PCR. The sample yields hundreds of thousands of clones, 13% seen once. No antigen has been assigned to these receptors. The sequencing input was naive CD4+ T cells from blood. The receptors shown here come from a man younger than 35 with type 1 diabetes.

The sample holds a few counts of this clone. V is TRBV28 and J is TRBJ2-7; 9 nucleotides agree with TRBD1. The CDR3 covers 15 residues. Germline lookup yields CDR1 MDHEN and CDR2 SYDVKM. V gave up 6 bases and J gave up 5 bases; unmatched junction bases: 11. The CDR3 DNA is TGTGCCAGCAGCCCCCGATGGACAGGGGTTAACGAGCAGTACTTC. Residues: CASSPRWTGVNEQYF.

The gene calls are TRBV5-4 and TRBJ2-5; D remains ambiguous. The CDR3 contains 14 residues. CDR1 SGHNT and CDR2 YYREEE come from the germline V gene (reference sequence). V lost 0 bases, J lost 10 bases, and 16 bases lay in between. DNA for the CDR3: TGTGCCAGCAGCTTGGGAGTGCATAGTTCGGTCCAGTACTTC. It encodes CASSLGVHSSVQYF.

This clone was counted a few times. The chain is built from TRBV7-9 and TRBJ2-7; the match to TRBD1 covers 7 bases. With V trimmed by 1 base and J by 1 base, 10 bases remained unmatched. The germline V gene encodes CDR1 SEHNR and CDR2 FQNEAQ (reference sequence). The CDR3 is 17 residues long. The DNA for the CDR3 is TGTGCCAGCAGCTTAGTTCCCGGGACAGCTTCTTCCTACGAGCAGTACTTC. It yields the protein CASSLVPGTASSYEQYF.

The V gene is TRBV25-1, the J gene TRBJ2-6; D gene unclear. The V gene's germline CDR1 is MGHDK and CDR2 SYGVNS. CDR3 length: 16 amino acids. The V end was cut by 4 bases, the J end by 0 bases, with 10 bases between. The DNA for the CDR3 is TGTGCCAGCAGTGCCATACCAGACTCTGGGGCCAACGTCCTGACTTTC. Translation: CASSAIPDSGANVLTF.

This clone was observed a handful of times. The chain recombines TRBV30 with TRBJ2-2; D ambiguous. Trimming took 5 bases from V and 6 from J, leaving 10 bases between them. CDR3 length: 12 amino acids. The germline gives CDR1 GTSNPN, CDR2 SVGIG (reference sequence). CDR3 loop: CAWGSLAGELFF. DNA for the CDR3: TGTGCCTGGGGCAGTTTAGCCGGGGAGCTGTTTTTT.

This clone was counted between two and nine times. The rearrangement joins TRBV7-3 to TRBJ2-3; TRBD2 agrees at 15 bases. Germline V gene sequence: CDR1 SGHTA, CDR2 FQGTGA. V lost 5 bases to trimming and J lost 0 bases; unmatched junction nucleotides: 12. The CDR3 loop spans 20 amino acids. CDR3 region: CASSPRTSGGENPSTDTQYF. The DNA for the CDR3 is TGTGCCAGCAGCCCCCGGACTAGCGGGGGGGAGAACCCGAGCACAGATACGCAGTATTTT.

This clone was observed a few times. The chain joins TRBV18 to TRBJ1-5; D may be TRBD1 (6 bases). CDR1 and CDR2 from the germline V gene are KGHSH and LQKENI. This CDR3 comprises 16 residues. The germline V and J ends were trimmed by 6 bases and 0 bases, with 15 bases remaining between them. The CDR3 loop reads CASSGQLQNSNQPQHF. DNA of the CDR3: TGTGCCAGCTCCGGACAGCTCCAGAATAGCAATCAGCCCCAGCATTTT.

This clone was recorded a few times. The gene calls are TRBV28 and TRBJ1-6; possibly TRBD1 for D (5 bases). Trimming left V 6 bases short and J 8 bases short, with 17 bases between. The V gene's germline CDR1 is MDHEN and CDR2 SYDVKM. The CDR3 sequence is 15 residues long. This chain's CDR3 is CASSTSRTNYSPLHF. The DNA for the CDR3 is TGTGCCAGCAGCACCTCCCGGACAAACTATTCACCCCTCCACTTT.

J is TRBJ1-1 and V is TRBV6-1, with D unresolved. The CDR3 loop spans 13 amino acids. Per the germline V gene, CDR1 is MNHNS and CDR2 is SASEGT. Trimming shortened V by 4 bases and J by 1 base, and 7 bases separated the two germline ends. The CDR3 here is CASSVTRNTEAFF. CDR3 DNA sequence: TGTGCCAGCAGTGTTACCCGGAACACTGAAGCTTTCTTT.

The rearrangement links TRBV7-3 to TRBJ1-2; the D gene is possibly TRBD1 (6 bases). Germline assignment: CDR1 SGHTA and CDR2 FQGTGA. There are 16 residues in the CDR3. Trimming removed 0 bases at V and 2 bases at J, with 13 bases between. Written as DNA, the CDR3 is TGTGCCAGCAGCTTAACCGGACCCCAGGGGAACTATGGCTACACCTTC. Translated: CASSLTGPQGNYGYTF.

The V and J genes are TRBV7-9 and TRBJ2-5, with 10 bases aligning to TRBD2. The CDR3 consists of 16 residues. The germline CDR1 and CDR2 sequences are SEHNR and FQNEAQ (reference sequence). The junction had 11 bases not matched to a gene; V was cut back by 5 bases and J by 5 bases. In DNA, the CDR3 is TGTGCCAGCAGCCAGCGTATACTAGCGGGGAGGGAGACCCAGTACTTC. Translated, it gives CASSQRILAGRETQYF. Full variable domain (remainder filled in from reference TRBV7-9 and TRBJ2-5): DTGVSQNPRHKITKRGQNVTFRCDPISEHNRLYWYRQTLGQGPEFLTYFQNEAQLEKSRLLSDRFSAERPKGSFSTLEIQRTEQGDSAMYLCASSQRILAGRETQYFGPGTRLLVL.

This clone was found a few times. This specimen includes other DNA sequences encoding the same CDR3. The rearrangement links TRBV9 to TRBJ1-2; no firm D call. With 1 base removed from V and 4 bases from J, the gap between germline ends came to 5 bases. The CDR3 is made up of 12 amino acids. The germline gives CDR1 SGDLS, CDR2 YYNGEE. DNA of the CDR3: TGTGCCAGCAGCGTATACGGCTATGGCTACACCTTC. Translated: CASSVYGYGYTF.

This clone was counted only a few times. The rearrangement links TRBV27 to TRBJ2-4, with 8 bases identical to TRBD2. The CDR3 has 15 amino acids. V shed 5 bases, J shed 8 bases, and the junction held 11 bases outside the gene matches. The germline V gene has CDR1 MNHEY and CDR2 SMNVEV (reference sequence). The chain's CDR3 is CASSPWTSRKDIQYF. In DNA form, the CDR3 reads TGTGCCAGCAGTCCCTGGACTAGCCGGAAAGACATTCAGTACTTC.

This clone has only a few counts. This chain joins TRBV18 and TRBJ1-1; weak D call: TRBD1 (6 bases). Germline V gives CDR1 KGHSH, CDR2 LQKENI. Trimming took 6 bases from V and 8 from J, leaving 19 bases between them. CDR3 size: 14 residues. The CDR3 here is CASSPGTLDFEAFF. CDR3 DNA sequence: TGTGCCAGCTCTCCAGGGACACTCGATTTCGAAGCTTTCTTT.

The CDR3 DNA reads TGTGCCAGCAGCCAAACAGGAGGTGTTTCACCCCTCCACTTT. Residues: CASSQTGGVSPLHF. The chain combines TRBV7-2 with TRBJ1-6; possible D gene TRBD1, 5 bases. Looked up from germline, CDR1 is SGHTA and CDR2 is FQGNSA. The CDR3 contains 14 residues. Between the trimmed V and J ends, which lost 5 bases and 9 bases, there was a span of 14 bases.

V gene TRBV14 combines with J gene TRBJ2-1; 9 positions agree with TRBD2. The CDR3 contains 15 residues. V gave up 4 bases and J gave up 6 bases; unmatched junction bases: 7. CDR1 SGHDN and CDR2 FVKESK come from the germline V gene. CDR3 loop: CASSPSGGPPNEQFF. Here the CDR3 DNA reads TGTGCCAGCAGCCCCAGCGGGGGGCCCCCCAATGAGCAGTTCTTC.

This clone was seen only a few times. Other DNA sequences in the same sample also yield this CDR3. V gene TRBV30 combines with J gene TRBJ2-3; D might be TRBD1 or TRBD2, each matching 6 bases. This CDR3 is 15 amino acids long. Germline V gene lookup returns CDR1 GTSNPN and CDR2 SVGIG (reference sequence). The V end was cut by 0 bases, the J end by 3 bases, with 13 bases between. The CDR3 DNA sequence: TGTGCCTGGAGTGTCGCCGGGGGCCTTACAGATACGCAGTATTTT. It translates to CAWSVAGGLTDTQYF.